What follows describes a single T cell receptor beta chain. This entry is derived from a study of blood T cell repertoires in COVID-19. Germline CDR1 is SEHNR and CDR2 is FQNEAQ (reference sequence). Trimming cost V 6 bases and J 2 bases; bases outside gene matches: 10. CDR3 length: 17 amino acids. The assay was immunoSEQ multiplex PCR, and TCRdb's table has in-frame clones only and misses some. The sample contains about 250,000 clones, about 86% of which appear only once. The source material was peripheral blood. The chain uses TRBV7-9 and TRBJ2-7, with TRBD2 identical over 13 bases. The clonotype was recovered from a man aged 50 to 59 with active or convalescent COVID-19. As DNA, the CDR3 is TGTGCCAGCAGTTACGGGACTAGCGGGGACCTTACCTACGAGCAGTACTTC. Its translation: CASSYGTSGDLTYEQYF.